This T cell receptor beta chain was recorded in a study of T cells after yellow fever vaccination. The CDR3 is made up of 14 amino acids. The V segment lost 3 bases and the J segment 3 bases; nucleotides outside the gene matches: 4. Germline V lookup: CDR1 GTSNPN, CDR2 SVGIG (reference sequence). 5'RACE template switching added a universal primer site and UMIs to TCR cDNA. TCRdb used MiXCR to reprocess the 5' RACE reads, holding one entry per CDR3 protein. Of a few hundred thousand distinct CDR3 sequences in the sample, 6.2% are singletons; the top ten hold about 15%. The V call is TRBV30, the J call TRBJ2-1, with 8 nucleotides matching TRBD2. This sequence was found in a man aged 25 to 40 who received the YFV17D yellow fever vaccine. The sequencing used PBMCs, collected 5 days after the yellow fever booster vaccination. CDR3 sequence: CAWRPGLVYNEQFF. CDR3 sequence (DNA): TGTGCCTGGAGACCGGGACTAGTCTACAATGAGCAGTTCTTC.